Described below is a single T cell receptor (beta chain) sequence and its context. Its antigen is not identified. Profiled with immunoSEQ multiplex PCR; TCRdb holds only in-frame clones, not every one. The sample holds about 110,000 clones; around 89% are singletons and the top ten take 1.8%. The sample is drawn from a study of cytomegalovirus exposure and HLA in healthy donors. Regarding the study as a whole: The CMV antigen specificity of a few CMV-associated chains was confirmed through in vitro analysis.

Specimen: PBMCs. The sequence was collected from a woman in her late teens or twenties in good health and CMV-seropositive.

The CDR3 sequence is CASSLPGAPYEQYF. The CDR3 region has the DNA TGTGCCAGCAGCTTACCAGGGGCCCCCTACGAGCAGTACTTC. The chain links TRBV7-9 to TRBJ2-7, with D maybe TRBD1 (6 bases). The CDR3 extends over 14 amino acids. In germline, CDR1 is SEHNR, CDR2 FQNEAQ (reference sequence). Deletions cut 2 bases from V and 2 bases from J, with 10 bases between.